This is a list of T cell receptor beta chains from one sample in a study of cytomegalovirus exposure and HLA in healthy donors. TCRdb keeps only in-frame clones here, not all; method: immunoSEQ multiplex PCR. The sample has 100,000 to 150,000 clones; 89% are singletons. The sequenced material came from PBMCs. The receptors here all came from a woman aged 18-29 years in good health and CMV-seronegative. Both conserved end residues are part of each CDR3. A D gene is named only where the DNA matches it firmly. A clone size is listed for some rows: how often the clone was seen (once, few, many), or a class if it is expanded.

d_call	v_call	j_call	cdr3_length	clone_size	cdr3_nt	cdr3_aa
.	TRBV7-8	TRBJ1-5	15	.	TGTGCCAGCAGCCCCCAGACATATAGCAATCAGCCCCAGCATTTT	CASSPQTYSNQPQHF
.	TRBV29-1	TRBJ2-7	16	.	TGCAGCGTCCAAGGGGTATTAGCCCTAAGGGCCTACGAGCAGTACTTC	CSVQGVLALRAYEQYF
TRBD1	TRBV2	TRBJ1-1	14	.	TGTGCCAGCCAAGACAGGGGTCCGAGCACTGAAGCTTTCTTT	CASQDRGPSTEAFF
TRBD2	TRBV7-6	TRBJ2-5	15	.	TGTGCCAGCAGCGCGGGCGGGGGGTACCAAGAGACCCAGTACTTC	CASSAGGGYQETQYF
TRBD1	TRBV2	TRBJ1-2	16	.	TGTGCCAGCAGTGATCGGGAGGGGACAGGGATTTATGGCTACACCTTC	CASSDREGTGIYGYTF
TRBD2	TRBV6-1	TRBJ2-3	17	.	TGTGCCAGCAGTGTCCCGACTAGCGGGGGGGCCGATGATACGCAGTATTTT	CASSVPTSGGADDTQYF
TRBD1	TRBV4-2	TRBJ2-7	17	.	TGTGCCAGCAGCCAAACCGGGACAGGGATAGAGGGCTACGAGCAGTACTTC	CASSQTGTGIEGYEQYF
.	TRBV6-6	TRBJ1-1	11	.	TGTGCCAGCTGTATGAACACTGAAGCTTTCTTT	CASCMNTEAFF
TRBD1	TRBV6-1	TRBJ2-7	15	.	TGTGCCAGCAGTGAGGGGACAGGACAGGCCTACGAGCAGTACTTC	CASSEGTGQAYEQYF
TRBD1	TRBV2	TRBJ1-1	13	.	TGTGCCAGCAGAACAGGGGATAACACTGAAGCTTTCTTT	CASRTGDNTEAFF
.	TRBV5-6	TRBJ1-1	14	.	TGTGCCAGCAGCTTGCGGGGGATCAACTCTGAAGCTTTCTTT	CASSLRGINSEAFF
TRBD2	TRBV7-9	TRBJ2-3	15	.	TGTGCCAGCCTCCCGACTAGCGGAGCCACAGATACGCAGTATTTT	CASLPTSGATDTQYF
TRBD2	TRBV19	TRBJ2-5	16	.	TGTGCCAGTAGCGCGCCGGGAGGACTTCCTCCAGAGACCCAGTACTTC	CASSAPGGLPPETQYF
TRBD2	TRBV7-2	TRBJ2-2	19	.	TGTGCCAGCAGCTTAACAGGACTAGCGGGGGGGCTTTTCCCCGGGGAGCTGTTTTTT	CASSLTGLAGGLFPGELFF
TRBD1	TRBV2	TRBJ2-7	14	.	TGTGCCAGATCGCGGGACAGGGAGGTGGACGAGCAGTACTTC	CARSRDREVDEQYF
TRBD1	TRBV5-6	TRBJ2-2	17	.	TGTGCCAGCAGCTTGGTGGGGACAGGGTTGTACACCGGGGAGCTGTTTTTT	CASSLVGTGLYTGELFF
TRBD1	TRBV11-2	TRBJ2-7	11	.	TGTGCCAGCAGGACAGGGTTCGAGCAGTACTTC	CASRTGFEQYF
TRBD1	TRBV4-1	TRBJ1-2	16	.	TGCGCCAGCAGCCAACTTAGACAGGGAGAGGACTATGGCTACACCTTC	CASSQLRQGEDYGYTF
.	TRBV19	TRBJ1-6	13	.	TGTGCCAGTAGTATGGGACAAGTTCTACCCCTCCACTTT	CASSMGQVLPLHF
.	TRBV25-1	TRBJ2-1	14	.	TGTGCCAGCAGTGAATTTCGGGGGGCAGCTGAGCAGTTCTTC	CASSEFRGAAEQFF
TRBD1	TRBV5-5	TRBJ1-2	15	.	TGTGCCAGCAGCTTCTCCGACAGGGCACACTATGGCTACACCTTC	CASSFSDRAHYGYTF
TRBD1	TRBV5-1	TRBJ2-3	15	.	TGCGCCAGCACGGGGCAGGGGGCTTTCACAGATACGCAGTATTTT	CASTGQGAFTDTQYF
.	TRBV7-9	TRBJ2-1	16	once	TGTGCCAGCAGTCATTTTCGTGGCCTCTCCTACAATGAGCAGTTCTTC	CASSHFRGLSYNEQFF
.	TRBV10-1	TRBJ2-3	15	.	TGCGCCAGTTCGCCAGGGGGGCCCCCCACAGATACGCAGTATTTT	CASSPGGPPTDTQYF
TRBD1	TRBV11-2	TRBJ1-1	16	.	TGTGCCAGCAGCTTGAGGGACAGTACTAAGAACACTGAAGCTTTCTTT	CASSLRDSTKNTEAFF
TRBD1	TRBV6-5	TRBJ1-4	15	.	TGTGCCAGCAGACTACAGGGGGGCAAGAATGAAAAACTGTTTTTT	CASRLQGGKNEKLFF
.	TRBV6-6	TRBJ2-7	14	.	TGTGCCACCACGAAACCAGGGCTATCCTACGAGCAGTACTTC	CATTKPGLSYEQYF
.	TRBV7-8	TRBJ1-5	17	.	TGTGCCAGCAGCTTAAGGTCAGGGTATGGAAGCAATCAGCCCCAGCATTTT	CASSLRSGYGSNQPQHF
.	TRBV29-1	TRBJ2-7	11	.	TGCAGCGTTGGTCAACTCCGCGAGCAGTACTTC	CSVGQLREQYF
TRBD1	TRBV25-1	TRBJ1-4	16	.	TGTGCCAGCAGTGAACGACCGGGACAGCCTAATGAAAAACTGTTTTTT	CASSERPGQPNEKLFF
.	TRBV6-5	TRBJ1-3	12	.	TGTGCCAGCAGTTACACAGGAAACACCATATATTTT	CASSYTGNTIYF
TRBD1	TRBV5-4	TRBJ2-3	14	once	TGTGCCAGCAGCCGGGACAGGGGCACAGATACGCAGTATTTT	CASSRDRGTDTQYF
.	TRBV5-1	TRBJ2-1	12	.	TGCGCCAGCAGCTTGGTGGGGAGTGAGCAGTTCTTC	CASSLVGSEQFF
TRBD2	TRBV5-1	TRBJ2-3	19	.	TGCGCCAGCAGCTTAGACGCAGGCGGGACTAGCGGGGGAGCAGATACGCAGTATTTT	CASSLDAGGTSGGADTQYF
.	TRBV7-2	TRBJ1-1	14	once	TGTGCCAGCAGCTTATCGGGGACTAACACTGAAGCTTTCTTT	CASSLSGTNTEAFF
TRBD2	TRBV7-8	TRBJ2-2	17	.	TGTGCCAGCAGCCCCCGGACTAGCGGGGGGGCAATCGGGGAGCTGTTTTTT	CASSPRTSGGAIGELFF
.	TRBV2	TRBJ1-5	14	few	TGTGCCAGCAGTGGGACGGCTGGAGGTCAGCCCCAGCATTTT	CASSGTAGGQPQHF
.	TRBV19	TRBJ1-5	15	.	TGTGCCAGTGAGCCCGCTGGTTTTGGTAATCAGCCCCAGCATTTT	CASEPAGFGNQPQHF